This TCR beta chain comes out of a study of blood T cell repertoires in COVID-19. On the study more broadly: Sources were T cells, B-cell-depleted T cells, or PBMCs; the material itself was cDNA or gDNA.

Original processing methods: Estimates of nucleated cell counts were drawn from the amplification of reference gene primers. TCRdb's copy holds only in-frame clones and misses some; the assay was immunoSEQ multiplex PCR. That table is the source of V, J and clone size, and D and trimming were worked out from the DNA. Of approximately 450,000 clones listed, nearly 90% are singletons. Participants' reported clinical history set cohort assignment. Trimming cost V 5 bases and J 0 bases, with 15 bases left between them. The CDR3 length is 16 residues. Germline V gene lookup returns CDR1 ENHRY and CDR2 SYGVKD.

The sample taken for sequencing was PBMCs or T cells enriched from blood (not recorded which). The TCR sequence derives from a woman in her late teens or twenties with acute COVID-19. The V and J genes are TRBV10-3 and TRBJ2-3; possible D gene TRBD1, 6 bases. The CDR3 coding sequence is TGTGCCATCAGTAACTCCGGGACAAGAAGCACAGATACGCAGTATTTT. Protein product: CAISNSGTRSTDTQYF.